These T cell receptor beta chains were read from a single sample in a study of cytomegalovirus exposure and HLA in healthy donors. The method was immunoSEQ multiplex PCR; TCRdb's version includes in-frame clones alone and lacks a portion of them. The data contain 250,000 to 350,000 clones, 80% of them singletons. The sequenced sample was PBMCs. All receptors derive from a girl aged 2-9 years in good health and CMV-seronegative. The CDR3 runs from the conserved cysteine through the conserved F or W. D genes are given only for firm matches. A clone size is listed for some rows: how often the clone was seen (once, few, many), or a class if it is expanded.

abundance: -; j_gene: TRBJ2-7; d_gene: -; v_gene: TRBV28; CDR3aa: CASRVGQRYEQYF; CDR3nt: TGTGCCAGCAGGGTTGGACAGCGCTACGAGCAGTACTTC
abundance: -; j_gene: TRBJ2-2; d_gene: -; v_gene: TRBV28; CDR3aa: CASSFRKGTKNTGELFF; CDR3nt: TGTGCCAGCAGTTTCAGGAAGGGGACAAAGAACACCGGGGAGCTGTTTTTT
abundance: -; j_gene: TRBJ2-1; d_gene: TRBD2; v_gene: TRBV28; CDR3aa: CASSPDSGEYNEQFF; CDR3nt: TGTGCCAGCAGTCCGGATAGCGGGGAGTACAATGAGCAGTTCTTC
abundance: few; j_gene: TRBJ2-7; d_gene: TRBD2; v_gene: TRBV5-1; CDR3aa: CASSLKRTSVTYEQYF; CDR3nt: TGCGCCAGCAGCTTAAAAAGGACTAGCGTAACCTACGAGCAGTACTTC
abundance: -; j_gene: TRBJ1-1; d_gene: -; v_gene: TRBV7-9; CDR3aa: CASSLGQVNTEAFF; CDR3nt: TGTGCCAGCAGCTTAGGACAGGTGAACACTGAAGCTTTCTTT
abundance: -; j_gene: TRBJ1-5; d_gene: -; v_gene: TRBV29-1; CDR3aa: CSVARDSNQPQHF; CDR3nt: TGCAGCGTTGCCAGGGATAGCAATCAGCCCCAGCATTTT
abundance: few; j_gene: TRBJ2-7; d_gene: TRBD1; v_gene: TRBV28; CDR3aa: CASRETGLGDEQYF; CDR3nt: TGTGCCAGCAGGGAGACAGGGCTTGGGGACGAGCAGTACTTC
abundance: -; j_gene: TRBJ1-2; d_gene: -; v_gene: TRBV28; CDR3aa: CASSLLGPDYGYTF; CDR3nt: TGTGCCAGCAGTTTACTGGGCCCGGACTATGGCTACACCTTC
abundance: -; j_gene: TRBJ1-1; d_gene: -; v_gene: TRBV7-9; CDR3aa: CASSLQGSEAFF; CDR3nt: TGTGCCAGCAGCTTACAGGGCAGCGAAGCTTTCTTT
abundance: -; j_gene: TRBJ1-2; d_gene: -; v_gene: TRBV29-1; CDR3aa: CSVRILTAYYGYTF; CDR3nt: TGCAGCGTCCGGATCCTGACAGCCTACTATGGCTACACCTTC
abundance: once; j_gene: TRBJ2-5; d_gene: TRBD2; v_gene: TRBV9; CDR3aa: CASSVGAGVRETQYF; CDR3nt: TGTGCCAGCAGCGTAGGGGCGGGAGTCAGGGAGACCCAGTACTTC
abundance: -; j_gene: TRBJ1-6; d_gene: TRBD1; v_gene: TRBV6-1; CDR3aa: CASSEWTGANSPLHF; CDR3nt: TGTGCCAGCAGTGAATGGACAGGGGCAAATTCACCCCTCCACTTT
abundance: -; j_gene: TRBJ2-7; d_gene: -; v_gene: TRBV7-3; CDR3aa: CASSRRPDLPREQYF; CDR3nt: TGTGCCAGCAGCCGAAGACCGGACTTACCTCGGGAGCAGTACTTC
abundance: -; j_gene: TRBJ1-2; d_gene: TRBD1; v_gene: TRBV2; CDR3aa: CASSEVGTGYGYTF; CDR3nt: TGTGCCAGCAGTGAAGTAGGGACAGGATATGGCTACACCTTC
abundance: -; j_gene: TRBJ1-2; d_gene: TRBD1; v_gene: TRBV7-9; CDR3aa: CASSLNVRTGETSNYGYTF; CDR3nt: TGTGCCAGCAGCTTAAATGTCAGGACAGGAGAAACTTCCAACTATGGCTACACCTTC
abundance: -; j_gene: TRBJ2-5; d_gene: TRBD2; v_gene: TRBV6-1; CDR3aa: CASSERLAGSQETQYF; CDR3nt: TGTGCCAGCAGTGAACGACTAGCGGGGTCCCAAGAGACCCAGTACTTC
abundance: -; j_gene: TRBJ2-3; d_gene: -; v_gene: TRBV11-2; CDR3aa: CASSLFGGAPSTDTQYF; CDR3nt: TGTGCCAGCAGCTTATTCGGCGGAGCGCCTAGCACAGATACGCAGTATTTT
abundance: -; j_gene: TRBJ1-4; d_gene: -; v_gene: TRBV28; CDR3aa: CASSLTVREKLFF; CDR3nt: TGTGCCAGCAGTTTGACAGTTAGGGAAAAACTGTTTTTT
abundance: -; j_gene: TRBJ2-7; d_gene: TRBD2; v_gene: TRBV4-2; CDR3aa: CASSQDGAGTRDEQYF; CDR3nt: TGTGCCAGCAGCCAAGACGGAGCGGGGACTAGGGACGAGCAGTACTTC
abundance: -; j_gene: TRBJ2-1; d_gene: TRBD1; v_gene: TRBV13; CDR3aa: CASSLQGANEQFF; CDR3nt: TGTGCCAGCAGCTTACAGGGGGCTAATGAGCAGTTCTTC
abundance: -; j_gene: TRBJ2-7; d_gene: -; v_gene: TRBV21-1; CDR3aa: CASSKIKGRGGNEQYF; CDR3nt: TGTGCCAGCAGCAAAATCAAGGGGCGGGGAGGTAACGAGCAGTACTTC
abundance: -; j_gene: TRBJ2-7; d_gene: TRBD2; v_gene: TRBV6-1; CDR3aa: CASSEGTSYYEQYF; CDR3nt: TGTGCCAGCAGTGAAGGGACTAGTTACTACGAGCAGTACTTC
abundance: once; j_gene: TRBJ2-3; d_gene: TRBD1; v_gene: TRBV11-2; CDR3aa: CASSPQMGQSEDTQYF; CDR3nt: TGTGCCAGCAGCCCACAAATGGGACAGTCGGAAGATACGCAGTATTTT
abundance: -; j_gene: TRBJ2-7; d_gene: -; v_gene: TRBV10-2; CDR3aa: CASSESEGLRNEQYF; CDR3nt: TGCGCCAGCAGTGAGTCAGAGGGCCTACGTAACGAGCAGTACTTC
abundance: -; j_gene: TRBJ2-7; d_gene: -; v_gene: TRBV10-3; CDR3aa: CAIRGSGTYEQYF; CDR3nt: TGTGCCATCAGGGGCTCGGGGACCTACGAGCAGTACTTC
abundance: -; j_gene: TRBJ1-4; d_gene: -; v_gene: TRBV7-9; CDR3aa: CAILTPYRVTEKLFF; CDR3nt: TGTGCCATTCTGACCCCCTACAGGGTGACCGAAAAACTGTTTTTT
abundance: -; j_gene: TRBJ2-1; d_gene: TRBD1; v_gene: TRBV7-9; CDR3aa: CASSLGHRGDGEQFF; CDR3nt: TGTGCCAGCAGCTTAGGCCACAGGGGGGACGGTGAGCAGTTCTTC
abundance: -; j_gene: TRBJ2-4; d_gene: TRBD1; v_gene: TRBV7-3; CDR3aa: CASRIGKTGIPLVAKNIQYF; CDR3nt: TGTGCCAGCAGAATAGGGAAGACAGGGATCCCCTTGGTAGCCAAAAACATTCAGTACTTC
abundance: -; j_gene: TRBJ2-7; d_gene: TRBD2; v_gene: TRBV7-9; CDR3aa: CASTSGGFEQYF; CDR3nt: TGTGCCAGCACCAGCGGGGGGTTCGAGCAGTACTTC
abundance: -; j_gene: TRBJ2-2; d_gene: -; v_gene: TRBV11-2; CDR3aa: CASSYLAGPTGELFF; CDR3nt: TGTGCCAGCAGTTATCTTGCAGGTCCGACCGGGGAGCTGTTTTTT
abundance: -; j_gene: TRBJ2-1; d_gene: TRBD1; v_gene: TRBV5-1; CDR3aa: CASSLRQGRNEQFF; CDR3nt: TGCGCCAGCAGCTTGAGACAGGGTCGTAATGAGCAGTTCTTC
abundance: -; j_gene: TRBJ2-5; d_gene: TRBD2; v_gene: TRBV9; CDR3aa: CASSPGTIQETQYF; CDR3nt: TGTGCCAGCAGCCCCGGGACTATCCAAGAGACCCAGTACTTC
abundance: few; j_gene: TRBJ2-3; d_gene: -; v_gene: TRBV19; CDR3aa: CASSPERKSDTQYF; CDR3nt: TGTGCCAGTAGTCCCGAGAGAAAGTCAGATACGCAGTATTTT
abundance: -; j_gene: TRBJ2-7; d_gene: -; v_gene: TRBV30; CDR3aa: CAWSVDGIGSYEQYF; CDR3nt: TGTGCCTGGAGTGTGGACGGGATAGGCTCCTACGAGCAGTACTTC
abundance: -; j_gene: TRBJ2-2; d_gene: TRBD2; v_gene: TRBV27; CDR3aa: CASSLPGLAGGRGELFF; CDR3nt: TGTGCCAGCAGTCTACCCGGACTAGCGGGGGGGCGCGGGGAGCTGTTTTTT
abundance: -; j_gene: TRBJ1-5; d_gene: -; v_gene: TRBV28; CDR3aa: CASSAIQGSPNQPQHF; CDR3nt: TGTGCCAGCAGTGCTATACAGGGATCACCCAATCAGCCCCAGCATTTT
abundance: -; j_gene: TRBJ1-5; d_gene: -; v_gene: TRBV9; CDR3aa: CASSVGDKYQPQHF; CDR3nt: TGTGCCAGCAGCGTAGGGGACAAATATCAGCCCCAGCATTTT
abundance: few; j_gene: TRBJ1-2; d_gene: -; v_gene: TRBV7-2; CDR3aa: CASSPQTGYGYTF; CDR3nt: TGTGCCAGCAGCCCACAAACAGGCTATGGCTACACCTTC
abundance: -; j_gene: TRBJ2-2; d_gene: TRBD1; v_gene: TRBV6-1; CDR3aa: CASRRGQGDTGELFF; CDR3nt: TGTGCCAGCAGGAGGGGGCAGGGTGACACCGGGGAGCTGTTTTTT
abundance: -; j_gene: TRBJ2-7; d_gene: TRBD1; v_gene: TRBV5-1; CDR3aa: CASSLLGQGTYEQYF; CDR3nt: TGCGCCAGCAGCTTGCTGGGACAGGGAACCTACGAGCAGTACTTC
abundance: few; j_gene: TRBJ1-2; d_gene: -; v_gene: TRBV4-1; CDR3aa: CASSQGWGDHYGYTF; CDR3nt: TGCGCCAGCAGCCAAGGGTGGGGGGATCACTATGGCTACACCTTC
abundance: -; j_gene: TRBJ2-3; d_gene: -; v_gene: TRBV19; CDR3aa: CASRGGILDTQYF; CDR3nt: TGTGCCAGTAGGGGCGGGATTTTAGATACGCAGTATTTT
abundance: -; j_gene: TRBJ1-1; d_gene: -; v_gene: TRBV2; CDR3aa: CASSVTGLTNTEAFF; CDR3nt: TGTGCCAGCAGTGTGACAGGTTTAACGAACACTGAAGCTTTCTTT
abundance: -; j_gene: TRBJ1-1; d_gene: -; v_gene: TRBV30; CDR3aa: CAWSVAPGNTEAFF; CDR3nt: TGTGCCTGGAGTGTAGCCCCGGGAAACACTGAAGCTTTCTTT
abundance: -; j_gene: TRBJ2-7; d_gene: -; v_gene: TRBV4-1; CDR3aa: CASSLLGQVGRAYEQYF; CDR3nt: TGCGCCAGCAGCCTTCTGGGGCAAGTTGGACGTGCCTACGAGCAGTACTTC
abundance: -; j_gene: TRBJ2-1; d_gene: TRBD2; v_gene: TRBV11-2; CDR3aa: CASSSGLAGGGEQFF; CDR3nt: TGTGCCAGCAGCTCCGGACTAGCGGGAGGAGGTGAGCAGTTCTTC
abundance: -; j_gene: TRBJ2-1; d_gene: TRBD2; v_gene: TRBV23-1; CDR3aa: CASSQPPPPVAGGNNEQFF; CDR3nt: TGCGCCAGCAGTCAACCACCCCCTCCGGTAGCGGGGGGGAACAATGAGCAGTTCTTC
abundance: -; j_gene: TRBJ2-1; d_gene: -; v_gene: TRBV4-2; CDR3aa: CASSQGAGGYNEQFF; CDR3nt: TGTGCCAGCAGCCAAGGGGCCGGGGGCTACAATGAGCAGTTCTTC
abundance: -; j_gene: TRBJ2-5; d_gene: TRBD1; v_gene: TRBV7-9; CDR3aa: CASGTGQETQYF; CDR3nt: TGTGCCAGCGGGACAGGCCAAGAGACCCAGTACTTC
abundance: -; j_gene: TRBJ1-2; d_gene: -; v_gene: TRBV18; CDR3aa: CASSQRTPTAIYTF; CDR3nt: TGTGCCAGCTCACAAAGAACCCCGACAGCCATCTACACCTTC
abundance: -; j_gene: TRBJ2-1; d_gene: TRBD2; v_gene: TRBV5-6; CDR3aa: CASTTGAGGPAEQFF; CDR3nt: TGTGCCAGCACAACTGGGGCGGGAGGGCCGGCTGAGCAGTTCTTC
abundance: -; j_gene: TRBJ1-1; d_gene: -; v_gene: TRBV7-9; CDR3aa: CASSTRNMNTEAFF; CDR3nt: TGTGCCAGCAGCACCAGGAATATGAACACTGAAGCTTTCTTT